Shown below are 19 T cell receptor beta chains from a single sample sequenced in a study of T cell changes during pregnancy in multiple sclerosis. Assay: immunoSEQ multiplex PCR; the TCRdb copy retains only in-frame clones and omits some. The profile shows approximately 41,000 clones, around 90% of them singletons. Sequencing was performed on PBMCs (not recorded whether the cells were cultured). These receptors were collected from a female donor with multiple sclerosis, enrolled in a pregnancy study.

CDR3 nucleotide sequence: TGTGCCATCAGGGTCGGGACGCTAAGCACAGATACGCAGTATTTT. It translates to CAIRVGTLSTDTQYF. The chain employs TRBV10-3 and TRBJ2-3; perhaps D is TRBD1 or TRBD2 (5 bases each). Germline V gives CDR1 ENHRY, CDR2 SYGVKD. With 6 bases removed from V and 0 bases from J, the gap between germline ends came to 13 bases. The CDR3 has 15 amino acids.

The gene calls are TRBV9 and TRBJ2-3; maybe TRBD2 (6 bases). Germline CDR1 SGDLS, CDR2 YYNGEE. Trimming pared 3 bases from V and 0 bases from J, leaving 11 bases between. The CDR3 sequence is 15 residues long. The CDR3 DNA follows: TGTGCCAGCAGCGGAGGGACTGCTAGCACAGATACGCAGTATTTT. Translated, it gives CASSGGTASTDTQYF.

This sequence joins TRBV5-6 and TRBJ1-2; maybe TRBD1 (5 bases). CDR3 size: 15 residues. Trimming cost V 2 bases and J 4 bases, with 15 bases left between them. Germline V lookup: CDR1 SGHDT, CDR2 YYEEEE. The CDR3 loop reads CASSLPGRGGYGYTF. CDR3 nucleotide sequence: TGTGCCAGCAGCTTACCGGGGCGCGGAGGCTATGGCTACACCTTC.

In DNA form, the CDR3 reads TGTGCCAGCTCGCCCGTAGCTCAGCCCCAGCATTTT. It yields the protein CASSPVAQPQHF. The chain joins TRBV18 to TRBJ1-5, with D hard to call. The V end lost 6 bases, the J end lost 6 bases, and 9 bases lay between the germline ends. CDR1 and CDR2 from the germline V gene are KGHSH and LQKENI. The CDR3 spans 12 residues.

The chain links TRBV7-7 to TRBJ2-5, with D perhaps matching TRBD2 (7 bases). Trimming took off 3 bases at V and 1 base at J, with 21 bases between the two ends. This CDR3 spans 18 amino acids. Per the germline V gene, CDR1 is SSHAT and CDR2 is FNYEAQ (reference sequence). In DNA form, the CDR3 reads TGTGCCAGCAGCTTCGGGCCTAGGGGGGGCAGGGGCCAAGAGACCCAGTACTTC. This encodes CASSFGPRGGRGQETQYF.

The chain couples TRBV5-4 to TRBJ1-1; 11 bases agree with TRBD1. The CDR3 loop spans 16 amino acids. Germline V gene lookup returns CDR1 SGHNT and CDR2 YYREEE (reference sequence). Losses at the gene ends were 0 bases for V and 4 bases for J; bases not matched to a gene: 5. CDR3 DNA sequence: TGTGCCAGCAGCTTGGGAGCTGGGACAGGGGGCACTGAAGCTTTCTTT. Amino acid sequence: CASSLGAGTGGTEAFF.

The chain combines TRBV6-1 with TRBJ2-1; 12 bases map to TRBD2. With V trimmed by 4 bases and J by 7 bases, 11 bases remained unmatched. The CDR3 runs 17 residues. Germline V lookup: CDR1 MNHNS, CDR2 SASEGT. DNA for the CDR3: TGTGCCAGCAGTGTATGGCTAGCGGGAGGGCCGTGGAATGAGCAGTTCTTC. Amino acids: CASSVWLAGGPWNEQFF.

The V and J genes are TRBV11-3 and TRBJ2-7; TRBD1 matches 7 bases. V gave up 0 bases and J gave up 6 bases; unmatched junction bases: 11. The germline V gene encodes CDR1 SGHNT and CDR2 YENEEA. The CDR3 consists of 16 residues. CDR3 nucleotides: TGTGCCAGCAGCTTAGAAGGGGGCACCAGAGGAGGCGAGCAGTACTTC. This gives the protein CASSLEGGTRGGEQYF.

The J gene is TRBJ2-3, the V gene TRBV7-2; tentative D call: TRBD2 (8 bases). CDR3 length: 16 amino acids. CDR1 and CDR2 from the germline V gene are SGHTA and FQGNSA. Trimming cost V 5 bases and J 6 bases, with 21 bases left between them. The CDR3 sequence: CASSTRGSGRADTQYF. CDR3 in DNA: TGTGCCAGCAGCACCAGGGGGAGCGGGAGAGCGGATACGCAGTATTTT.

The chain couples TRBV9 to TRBJ1-1; 8 nucleotides align to TRBD1. The germline gives CDR1 SGDLS, CDR2 YYNGEE. This CDR3 comprises 14 residues. V shed 3 bases and J 5 bases; nucleotides not matched to a gene: 6. CDR3 amino acids: CASSGVTGVTEAFF. The DNA of the CDR3 is TGTGCCAGCAGCGGGGTGACAGGGGTGACTGAAGCTTTCTTT.

The chain recombines TRBV5-5 with TRBJ2-1, with 11 bases fitting TRBD2. The CDR3 is made up of 18 amino acids. V shed 4 bases and J 5 bases; nucleotides not matched to a gene: 14. Germline V gene lookup returns CDR1 SGHKS and CDR2 YYEKEE (reference sequence). The CDR3 sequence is CASSTGTSGLGGHNEQFF. The CDR3 DNA follows: TGTGCCAGCAGCACCGGGACTAGCGGACTGGGGGGACACAATGAGCAGTTCTTC.

The V call is TRBV2, the J call TRBJ2-3, with D tentatively TRBD1 or TRBD2 (5 bases each). CDR3 length equals 13 residues. Germline CDR1 and CDR2: SNHLY and FYNNEI. V was pared by 5 bases and J by 4 bases, with 10 bases between. The CDR3 reads CASSRDGADTQYF. The CDR3, as DNA: TGTGCCAGCAGTCGGGACGGAGCAGATACGCAGTATTTT. The full variable domain, completed using reference TRBV2 and TRBJ2-3, is EPEVTQTPSHQVTQMGQEVILRCVPISNHLYFYWYRQILGQKVEFLVSFYNNEISEKSEIFDDQFSVERPDGSNFTLKIRSTKLEDSAMYFCASSRDGADTQYFGPGTRLTVL.

The chain uses TRBV6-5 and TRBJ1-1, with D unresolved. This CDR3 is built from 13 residues. Germline values: CDR1 MNHEY, CDR2 SVGAGI. Trimming took 0 bases from V and 11 from J, leaving 13 bases between them. This chain's CDR3 is CASSYSAVHRAFF. The CDR3 DNA follows: TGTGCCAGCAGTTACTCGGCGGTCCATCGGGCTTTCTTT.

This rearrangement joins TRBV11-1 to TRBJ2-7, with D hard to call. V lost 1 base, J lost 1 base, and 8 bases lay in between. The CDR3 contains 14 residues. Germline-derived CDR1 and CDR2 are SGHAT and FQDESV (reference sequence). The chain's CDR3 is CASSLGQQSYEQYF. In DNA, the CDR3 is TGTGCCAGCAGCTTAGGGCAGCAATCCTACGAGCAGTACTTC.

This clone was recorded only once. The CDR3 region has the DNA TGCAGCGTTGAGGCGGGAGGGAGGTTCTTAGAGCAGTTCTTC. It translates to CSVEAGGRFLEQFF. The gene calls are TRBV29-1 and TRBJ2-1; 9 positions match TRBD2. The junction had 10 bases not matched to a gene; V was cut back by 3 bases and J by 10 bases. The CDR3 sequence is 14 residues long. Germline CDR1 SQVTM, CDR2 ANQGSEA.

This clone was found once. The chain has TRBV5-1 and TRBJ1-1; possibly TRBD1 for D (5 bases). V lost 4 bases and J lost 2, with 12 bases in between. Germline V gene data show CDR1 as SGHRS and CDR2 as YFSETQ. The CDR3 has 14 residues. CDR3 DNA sequence: TGCGCCAGCAGCCCCCACCGGGACAACACTGAAGCTTTCTTT. It encodes CASSPHRDNTEAFF.

The chain uses TRBV5-1 and TRBJ1-5; TRBD1 matches 7 bases. Germline trimming cut 4 bases from V and 7 bases from J; bases unmatched to any gene: 11. The CDR3 is 15 residues long. The germline CDR1 and CDR2 sequences are SGHRS and YFSETQ. CDR3 residues: CASSPLTGAGQPQHF. Here the CDR3 DNA reads TGCGCCAGCAGCCCACTTACAGGGGCGGGCCAGCCCCAGCATTTT.

This chain uses TRBV2 with TRBJ2-3; D possibly uses TRBD1 or TRBD2 (5 bases each). CDR1 and CDR2 (germline): SNHLY, FYNNEI. The CDR3 sequence is 14 residues long. V lost 4 bases and J 4 bases, leaving 12 bases between the germline ends. The CDR3 coding sequence is TGTGCCAGCAGTGGTACTAGAGGGGCAGATACGCAGTATTTT. Residues: CASSGTRGADTQYF.

J is TRBJ2-2 and V is TRBV9; 9 bases line up with TRBD2. The CDR3 extends over 17 amino acids. Germline V lookup: CDR1 SGDLS, CDR2 YYNGEE. J was trimmed by 2 bases and V by 0 bases; bases with no gene match: 5. The CDR3: CASSVGAGGTNTGELFF. In DNA, the CDR3 is TGTGCCAGCAGCGTAGGCGCGGGAGGGACCAACACCGGGGAGCTGTTTTTT.